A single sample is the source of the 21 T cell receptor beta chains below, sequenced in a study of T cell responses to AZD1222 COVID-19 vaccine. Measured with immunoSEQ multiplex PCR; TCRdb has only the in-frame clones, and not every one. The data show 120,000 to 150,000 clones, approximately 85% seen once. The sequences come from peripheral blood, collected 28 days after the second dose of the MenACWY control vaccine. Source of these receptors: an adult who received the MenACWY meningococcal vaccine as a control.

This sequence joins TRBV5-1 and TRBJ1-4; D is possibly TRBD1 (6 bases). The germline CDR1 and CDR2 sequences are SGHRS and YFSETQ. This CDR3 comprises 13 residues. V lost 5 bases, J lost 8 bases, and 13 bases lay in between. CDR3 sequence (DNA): TGCGCCAGCAGGGGGGGCGCAAAAGAAAAACTGTTTTTT. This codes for CASRGGAKEKLFF. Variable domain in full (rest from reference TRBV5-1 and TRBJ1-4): KAGVTQTPRYLIKTRGQQVTLSCSPISGHRSVSWYQQTPGQGLQFLFEYFSETQRNKGNFPGRFSGRQFSNSRSEMNVSTLELGDSALYLCASRGGAKEKLFFGSGTQLSVL.

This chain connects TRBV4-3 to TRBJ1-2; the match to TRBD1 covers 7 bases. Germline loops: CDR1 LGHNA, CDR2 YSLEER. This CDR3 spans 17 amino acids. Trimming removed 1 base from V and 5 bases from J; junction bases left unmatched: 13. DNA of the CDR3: TGCGCCAGCAGCCAAGCCCTTACAGGGGCCAAGTTATATGGCTACACCTTC. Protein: CASSQALTGAKLYGYTF.

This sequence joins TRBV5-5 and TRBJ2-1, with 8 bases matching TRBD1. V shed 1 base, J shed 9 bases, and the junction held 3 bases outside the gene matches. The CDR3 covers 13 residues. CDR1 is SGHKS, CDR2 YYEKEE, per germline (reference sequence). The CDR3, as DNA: TGTGCCAGCAGCTTGAGGACAGGGTCTGAGCAGTTCTTC. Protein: CASSLRTGSEQFF.

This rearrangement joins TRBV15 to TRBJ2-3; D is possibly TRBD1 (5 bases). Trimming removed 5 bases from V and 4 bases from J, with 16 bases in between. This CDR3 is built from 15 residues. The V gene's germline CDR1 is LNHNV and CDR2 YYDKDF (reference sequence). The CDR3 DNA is TGTGCCACCAGCTTTGGGGCCCAACGGGCAGATACGCAGTATTTT. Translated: CATSFGAQRADTQYF.

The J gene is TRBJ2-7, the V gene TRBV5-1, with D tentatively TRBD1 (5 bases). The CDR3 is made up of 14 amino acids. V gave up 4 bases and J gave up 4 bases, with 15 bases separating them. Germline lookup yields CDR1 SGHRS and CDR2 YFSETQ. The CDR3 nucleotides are TGCGCCAGCAGCAGCAGGGTGGCCCCTTACGAGCAGTACTTC. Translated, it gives CASSSRVAPYEQYF.

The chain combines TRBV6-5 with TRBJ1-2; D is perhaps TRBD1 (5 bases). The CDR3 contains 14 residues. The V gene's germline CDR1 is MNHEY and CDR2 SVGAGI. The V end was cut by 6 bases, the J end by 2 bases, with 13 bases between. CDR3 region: CASRASGGNYGYTF. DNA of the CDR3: TGTGCCAGCAGGGCCTCCGGGGGGAACTATGGCTACACCTTC.

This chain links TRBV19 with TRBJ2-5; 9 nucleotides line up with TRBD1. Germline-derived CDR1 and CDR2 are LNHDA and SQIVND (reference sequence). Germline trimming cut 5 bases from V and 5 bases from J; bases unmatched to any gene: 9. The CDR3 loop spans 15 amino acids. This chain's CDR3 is CASSPGQGLTETQYF. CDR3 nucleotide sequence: TGTGCCAGTAGTCCGGGACAGGGTTTAACGGAGACCCAGTACTTC. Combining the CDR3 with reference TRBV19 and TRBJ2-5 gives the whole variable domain DGGITQSPKYLFRKEGQNVTLSCEQNLNHDAMYWYRQDPGQGLRLIYYSQIVNDFQKGDIAEGYSVSREKKESFPLTVTSAQKNPTAFYLCASSPGQGLTETQYFGPGTRLLVL.

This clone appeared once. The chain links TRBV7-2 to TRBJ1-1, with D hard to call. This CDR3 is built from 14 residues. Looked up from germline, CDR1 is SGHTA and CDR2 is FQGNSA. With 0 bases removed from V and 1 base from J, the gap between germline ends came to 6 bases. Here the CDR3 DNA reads TGTGCCAGCAGCTTAGCCAGGTCGAACACTGAAGCTTTCTTT. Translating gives CASSLARSNTEAFF. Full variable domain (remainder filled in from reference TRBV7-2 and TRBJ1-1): GAGVSQSPSNKVTEKGKDVELRCDPISGHTALYWYRQSLGQGLEFLIYFQGNSAPDKSGLPSDRFSAERTGGSVSTLTIQRTQQEDSAVYLCASSLARSNTEAFFGQGTRLTVV.

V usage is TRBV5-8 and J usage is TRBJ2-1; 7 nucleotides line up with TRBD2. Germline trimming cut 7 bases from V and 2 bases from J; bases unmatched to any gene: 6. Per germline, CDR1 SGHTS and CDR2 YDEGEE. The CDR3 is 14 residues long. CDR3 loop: CASGRGNAYNEQFF. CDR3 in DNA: TGTGCCAGCGGGCGGGGGAACGCCTACAATGAGCAGTTCTTC.

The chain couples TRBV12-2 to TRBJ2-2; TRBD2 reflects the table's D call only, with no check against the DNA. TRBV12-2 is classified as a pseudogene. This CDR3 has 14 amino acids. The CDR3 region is CASPPRGDGGELFF. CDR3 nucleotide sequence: TGTGCAAGTCCGCCCCGGGGGGACGGCGGGGAGCTGTTTTTT.

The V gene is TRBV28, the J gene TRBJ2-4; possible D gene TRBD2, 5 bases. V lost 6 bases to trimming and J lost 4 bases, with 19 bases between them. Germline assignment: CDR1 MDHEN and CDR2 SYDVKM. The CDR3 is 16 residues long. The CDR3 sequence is CASSSAAAHGKNIQYF. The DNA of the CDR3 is TGTGCCAGCAGCTCCGCAGCGGCCCATGGGAAAAACATTCAGTACTTC. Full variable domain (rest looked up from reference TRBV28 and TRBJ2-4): DVKVTQSSRYLVKRTGEKVFLECVQDMDHENMFWYRQDPGLGLRLIYFSYDVKMKEKGDIPEGYSVSREKKERFSLILESASTNQTSMYLCASSSAAAHGKNIQYFGAGTRLSVL.

The DNA for the CDR3 is TGTGCCATCAGAAGGGACAACAATCAGCCCCAGCATTTT. Translation: CAIRRDNNQPQHF. The chain is built from TRBV10-3 and TRBJ1-5, with D possibly being TRBD1 (6 bases). This CDR3 spans 13 amino acids. Germline CDR1 is ENHRY and CDR2 is SYGVKD. The V and J ends lost 6 bases and 3 bases respectively, with 9 bases between them.

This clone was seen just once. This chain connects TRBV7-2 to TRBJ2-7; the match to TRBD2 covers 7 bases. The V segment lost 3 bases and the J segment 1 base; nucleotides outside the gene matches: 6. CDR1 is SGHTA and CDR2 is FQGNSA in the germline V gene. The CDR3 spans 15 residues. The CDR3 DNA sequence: TGTGCCAGCAGCTTTCTAGCGGTGGGGTCCTACGAGCAGTACTTC. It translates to CASSFLAVGSYEQYF.

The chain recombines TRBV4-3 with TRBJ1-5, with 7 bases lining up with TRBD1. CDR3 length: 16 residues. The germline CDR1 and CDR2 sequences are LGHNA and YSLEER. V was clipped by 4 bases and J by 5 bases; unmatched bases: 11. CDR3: CASSPRDRGGHQPQHF. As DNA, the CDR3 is TGCGCCAGCAGCCCTCGGGACAGAGGGGGCCATCAGCCCCAGCATTTT.

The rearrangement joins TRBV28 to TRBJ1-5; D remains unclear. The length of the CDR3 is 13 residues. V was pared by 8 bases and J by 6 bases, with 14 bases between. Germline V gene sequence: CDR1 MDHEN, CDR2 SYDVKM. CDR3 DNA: TGTGCCAGCCGGAGGGTAGTCAGTCAGCCCCAGCATTTT. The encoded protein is CASRRVVSQPQHF.

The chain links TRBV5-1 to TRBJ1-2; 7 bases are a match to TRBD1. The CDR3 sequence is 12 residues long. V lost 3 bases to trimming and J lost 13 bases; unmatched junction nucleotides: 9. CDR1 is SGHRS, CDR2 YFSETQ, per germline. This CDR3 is CASSSTQGFSTF. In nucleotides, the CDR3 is TGCGCCAGCAGCTCGACACAGGGGTTTAGCACCTTC.

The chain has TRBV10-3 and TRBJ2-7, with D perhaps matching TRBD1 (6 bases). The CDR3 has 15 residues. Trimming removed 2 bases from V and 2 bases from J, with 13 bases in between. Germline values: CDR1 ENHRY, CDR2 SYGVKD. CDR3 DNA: TGTGCCATCAGTGAGGCAGGGGACAAAGCCTACGAGCAGTACTTC. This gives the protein CAISEAGDKAYEQYF.

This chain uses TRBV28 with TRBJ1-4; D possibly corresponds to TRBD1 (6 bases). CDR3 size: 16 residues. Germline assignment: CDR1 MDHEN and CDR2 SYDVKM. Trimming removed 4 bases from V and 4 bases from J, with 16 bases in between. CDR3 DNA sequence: TGTGCCAGCAGTTCCCCGGCGGGACAACATAATGAAAAACTGTTTTTT. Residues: CASSSPAGQHNEKLFF. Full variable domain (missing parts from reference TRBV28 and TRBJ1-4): DVKVTQSSRYLVKRTGEKVFLECVQDMDHENMFWYRQDPGLGLRLIYFSYDVKMKEKGDIPEGYSVSREKKERFSLILESASTNQTSMYLCASSSPAGQHNEKLFFGSGTQLSVL.

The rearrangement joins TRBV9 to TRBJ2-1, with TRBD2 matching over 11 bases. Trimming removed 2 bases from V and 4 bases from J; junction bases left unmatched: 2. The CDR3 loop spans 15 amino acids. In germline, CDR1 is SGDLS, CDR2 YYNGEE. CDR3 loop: CASSVGLAVYNEQFF. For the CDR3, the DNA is TGTGCCAGCAGCGTGGGACTAGCGGTTTACAATGAGCAGTTCTTC.

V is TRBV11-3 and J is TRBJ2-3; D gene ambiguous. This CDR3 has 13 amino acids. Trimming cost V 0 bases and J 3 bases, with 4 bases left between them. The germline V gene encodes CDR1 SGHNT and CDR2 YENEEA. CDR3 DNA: TGTGCCAGCAGCTTAGACAGTACAGATACGCAGTATTTT. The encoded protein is CASSLDSTDTQYF.

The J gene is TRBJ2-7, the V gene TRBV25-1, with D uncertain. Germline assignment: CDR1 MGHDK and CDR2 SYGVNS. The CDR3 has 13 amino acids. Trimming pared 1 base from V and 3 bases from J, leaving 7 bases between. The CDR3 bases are TGTGCCAGCAGTGAATCATTAGACTACGAGCAGTACTTC. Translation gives CASSESLDYEQYF.